A selection of T cell receptor beta chains follows, all from one sample in a study of T cell responses to AZD1222 COVID-19 vaccine. Sequencing was performed with immunoSEQ multiplex PCR; in TCRdb, only in-frame clones are kept and a portion is missing. The data show some 150,000 clones, 92% seen once. The input for sequencing was peripheral blood, taken on day 0 of AZD1222 vaccination. These receptors originate from an adult in good health. Both conserved end residues are part of each CDR3. Fields, in order: V gene, J gene, CDR3 protein.

v_call: TRBV2; j_call: TRBJ1-5; cdr3_aa: CASSETPTSNQPQHF
v_call: TRBV19; j_call: TRBJ1-2; cdr3_aa: CASSSTGQGFYTF
v_call: TRBV6-2/TRBV6-3; j_call: TRBJ1-3; cdr3_aa: CASSYAGMGGNTIYF
v_call: TRBV11-3; j_call: TRBJ1-1; cdr3_aa: CASSFGAFF
v_call: TRBV27; j_call: TRBJ2-7; cdr3_aa: CASSPGTSVTSYEQYF
v_call: TRBV5-6; j_call: TRBJ1-5; cdr3_aa: CASSTDGSSNQPQHF
v_call: TRBV30; j_call: TRBJ1-5; cdr3_aa: CAWSVRGSGQPQHF
v_call: TRBV27; j_call: TRBJ2-7; cdr3_aa: CASSLISGGLDEQYF
v_call: TRBV5-1; j_call: TRBJ2-2; cdr3_aa: CASSRGDTGELFF
v_call: TRBV27; j_call: TRBJ2-7; cdr3_aa: CASSYYEQYF
v_call: TRBV2; j_call: TRBJ2-7; cdr3_aa: CASSEAGRGFGEQYF
v_call: TRBV6-5; j_call: TRBJ1-3; cdr3_aa: CASSYVPPGSGNTIYF
v_call: TRBV9; j_call: TRBJ2-3; cdr3_aa: CASSVRASSTDTQYF
v_call: TRBV27; j_call: TRBJ1-1; cdr3_aa: CASSWVNRPAEAFF
v_call: TRBV5-8; j_call: TRBJ2-7; cdr3_aa: CATGTRRYEQYF
v_call: TRBV11-2; j_call: TRBJ2-1; cdr3_aa: CASSLGGSGAYNEQFF
v_call: TRBV27; j_call: TRBJ2-2; cdr3_aa: CASRNLAGGNTGELFF
v_call: TRBV29-1; j_call: TRBJ2-7; cdr3_aa: CSAVAGSVYEQYF
v_call: TRBV28; j_call: TRBJ2-5; cdr3_aa: CASSPPRTPKETQYF
v_call: TRBV11-2; j_call: TRBJ1-1; cdr3_aa: CASSRYRGPNTEAFF
v_call: TRBV19; j_call: TRBJ1-5; cdr3_aa: CASGGIGRRQPQHF
v_call: TRBV27; j_call: TRBJ2-1; cdr3_aa: CASSLSGDYREQFF
v_call: TRBV5-1; j_call: TRBJ2-7; cdr3_aa: CASSNQSSGYEQYF
v_call: TRBV30; j_call: TRBJ2-7; cdr3_aa: CAWSGTRGYEQYF
v_call: TRBV6-5; j_call: TRBJ2-3; cdr3_aa: CGTRTSGAPSQYF
v_call: TRBV28; j_call: TRBJ2-7; cdr3_aa: CASRTRRGQGKKGRYEQYF
v_call: TRBV5-1; j_call: TRBJ1-2; cdr3_aa: CASSGQGGYGYTF
v_call: TRBV10-1; j_call: TRBJ2-1; cdr3_aa: CASSDQGGINEQFF
v_call: TRBV5-1; j_call: TRBJ1-2; cdr3_aa: CASSVRQGRDGYTF
v_call: TRBV3-1/TRBV3-2; j_call: TRBJ2-1; cdr3_aa: CASSQDWFGWLAANNEQFF
v_call: TRBV13; j_call: TRBJ2-7; cdr3_aa: CASSHRDRPNEQYF
v_call: TRBV9; j_call: TRBJ2-3; cdr3_aa: CASSVRATDTQYF
v_call: TRBV9; j_call: TRBJ2-5; cdr3_aa: CASSVAGGLQETQYF
v_call: TRBV10-2; j_call: TRBJ2-3; cdr3_aa: CASSDWSGTVDTQYF
v_call: TRBV30; j_call: TRBJ1-3; cdr3_aa: CAWTSISGNTIYF
v_call: TRBV5-4; j_call: TRBJ2-3; cdr3_aa: CASSLAWGDTQYF
v_call: TRBV5-8; j_call: TRBJ2-2; cdr3_aa: CASTQPTLLNTGELFF
v_call: TRBV10-1; j_call: TRBJ2-1; cdr3_aa: CASSDPQGSRNEQFF
v_call: TRBV15; j_call: TRBJ1-4; cdr3_aa: CATSRDPRGNGEKLFF
v_call: TRBV4-3; j_call: TRBJ2-3; cdr3_aa: CASSQRQGTSGSPDTQYF
v_call: TRBV15; j_call: TRBJ1-4; cdr3_aa: CATSEGPAGEKLFF
v_call: TRBV7-2; j_call: TRBJ1-3; cdr3_aa: CASSPSRQSGNTIYF
v_call: TRBV3-1/TRBV3-2; j_call: TRBJ1-3; cdr3_aa: CASSTAVGPGNTIYF
v_call: TRBV6-5; j_call: TRBJ2-5; cdr3_aa: CASSPRTTSKETQYF
v_call: TRBV30; j_call: TRBJ1-1; cdr3_aa: CAWDDGDRGFTEAFF
v_call: TRBV12-3/TRBV12-4; j_call: TRBJ2-1; cdr3_aa: CASGPSGRNEQFF
v_call: TRBV7-2; j_call: TRBJ2-7; cdr3_aa: CASSLGPRAYF
v_call: TRBV19; j_call: TRBJ1-1; cdr3_aa: CASTGRTNTEAFF
v_call: TRBV9; j_call: TRBJ2-1; cdr3_aa: CASSVTAREQFF
v_call: TRBV28; j_call: TRBJ2-2; cdr3_aa: CASSPQLAGELFF
v_call: TRBV5-4; j_call: TRBJ2-7; cdr3_aa: CASSLAVGQRAYEQYF
v_call: TRBV5-6; j_call: TRBJ1-5; cdr3_aa: CASSLRLTGDEQPQHF
v_call: TRBV6-6; j_call: TRBJ1-5; cdr3_aa: CASSYFGDTDQPQHF
v_call: TRBV7-2; j_call: TRBJ2-1; cdr3_aa: CASSGGVVGEQFF
v_call: TRBV6-5; j_call: TRBJ2-1; cdr3_aa: CASKVGFSSYNEQFF
v_call: TRBV2; j_call: TRBJ1-2; cdr3_aa: CASRSSLLQGNYGYTF
v_call: TRBV7-2; j_call: TRBJ2-1; cdr3_aa: CASSLAGGGEQFF
v_call: TRBV10-1; j_call: TRBJ1-2; cdr3_aa: CASSNRGLGPPFYGYTF
v_call: TRBV5-4; j_call: TRBJ2-7; cdr3_aa: CASSLPLSYEQYF